The 10 T cell receptor beta chains presented below share a single source sample, sequenced in a study of tumor and adjacent non-tumor tissue in lung cancer. No cell sorting was done before RNA was extracted from the tissue. A modified ARM-PCR protocol with three rounds of nested PCR amplified TCRbeta. TCRdb re-called the multiplex PCR reads with MiXCR, one entry per CDR3 protein. This sample has fewer than 85,000 distinct CDR3 sequences; roughly 80% occur once, and the top ten carry about an eighth. The source material was lung tumor tissue. These receptors originate from a woman in her 50s with non-small cell lung cancer.

For this clonotype: Given a much more abundant clone one base away, this may be a read error. The rearrangement links TRBV24-1 to TRBJ2-3; weak D call: TRBD1 (5 bases). Germline loops: CDR1 KGHDR, CDR2 SFDVKD. This CDR3 is built from 16 residues. The CDR3 region is CATSDLGQGGTDTQCF. In DNA form, the CDR3 reads TGTGCCACCAGTGATTTAGGTCAGGGTGGCACAGATACGCAGTGTTTT.

This clonotype appeared a single time. Since the CDR3 does not end with the conserved phenylalanine or tryptophan, this likely comes from a read error. V is TRBV29-1 and J is TRBJ2-3, with 10 bases matching TRBD2. CDR1 is SQVTM and CDR2 is ANQGSEA in the germline V gene. The CDR3 is 15 amino acids. This chain's CDR3 is CSVEGVAGGADMQYY. In DNA form, the CDR3 reads TGCAGCGTTGAAGGGGTAGCGGGAGGCGCAGATATGCAGTATTAT.

With respect to this clonotype: Given the absence of the conserved phenylalanine or tryptophan at the CDR3 end, a read error is likely. The DNA is omitted, as the CDR3 cannot be located on it reliably, and the CDR3 follows TCRdb's listing. This sequence joins TRBV11-2 and TRBJ2-7. Germline V gene sequence: CDR1 SGHAT, CDR2 FQNNGV. The CDR3 numbers 12 amino acids, ends counted. CDR3 region: CANSLSSTKQYY.

As to this clonotype: The junction shows a germline mismatch at one end, possibly a read error. The chain joins TRBV4-1 to TRBJ1-5; no clear D. The germline gives CDR1 MGHRA, CDR2 YSYEKL. This CDR3 is built from 13 residues. CDR3 loop: CARSQDGEQPQHF. CDR3 nucleotides: TGCGCCAGAAGCCAAGATGGTGAACAGCCCCAGCATTTT.

The chain is built from TRBV11-2 and TRBJ1-1; 7 bases map to TRBD1. This CDR3 has 14 amino acids. CDR1 is SGHAT and CDR2 is FQNNGV in the germline V gene. V lost 6 bases, J lost 4 bases, and 8 bases stayed unmatched. The CDR3 reads CASSFLNRGTEAFF. In DNA, the CDR3 is TGTGCCAGCAGTTTCTTGAACAGGGGCACTGAAGCTTTCTTT.

As regards this clonotype: The junction shows a germline mismatch at one end, possibly a read error. The chain joins TRBV29-1 to TRBJ2-2, with TRBD1 matching 10 bases. CDR1 is SQVTM and CDR2 is ANQGSEA in the germline V gene. This CDR3 region has 14 residues. The DNA for the CDR3 is TGCAGCCTTGAGGGACAGGGGCGCATCGGGGAGCTGTTTTTT. This encodes CSLEGQGRIGELFF.

In regard to this clonotype: Compared with germline, one end of the junction differs, possibly owing to a read error. This sequence joins TRBV7-8 and TRBJ2-5; TRBD2 aligns across 8 bases. Germline V gives CDR1 SGHVS, CDR2 FQNEAQ. This CDR3 is 17 amino acids long. This CDR3 reads CASSSNGRGARQETQYF. CDR3 nucleotide sequence: TGTGCAAGCAGCTCCAACGGGCGGGGGGCGCGCCAAGAGACCCAGTACTTC. The full variable domain, completed using reference TRBV7-8 and TRBJ2-5, is GAGVSQSPRYKVAKRGQDVALRCDPISGHVSLFWYQQALGQGPEFLTYFQNEAQLDKSGLPSDRFFAERPEGSVSTLKIQRTQQEDSAVYLCASSSNGRGARQETQYFGPGTRLLVL.

Of note for this clonotype: A clone one base away is much larger, so this may be a read error. V and J are TRBV20-1 and TRBJ2-3; 10 positions match TRBD2. CDR3 size: 17 residues. CDR1 is DFQATT and CDR2 is SNEGSKA in the germline V gene (reference sequence). The CDR3 DNA reads as TGCAGTTCTAGTTCTGGTTGGACTAGCGGCACCACAGATACGCAGTATTTT. It codes for CSSSSGWTSGTTDTQYF.

This chain links TRBV15 with TRBJ2-7; D may be TRBD1 (6 bases). Germline V lookup: CDR1 LNHNV, CDR2 YYDKDF (reference sequence). The CDR3 loop spans 13 amino acids. V was shortened by 0 bases and J by 7 bases, with 10 bases between the two germline ends. CDR3 DNA sequence: TGTGCCACCAGCAGAGATCAGGGGAGAGAGCAGTACTTC. Its protein is CATSRDQGREQYF.

A remark on this clonotype: A much bigger clone sits one base away, suggesting this may be a read error. The V call is TRBV28, the J call TRBJ2-7; TRBD2 matches 11 bases. The CDR3 contains 20 residues. Germline CDR1 is MDHEN and CDR2 is SYDVKM. The CDR3 here is CASPPNLRTSGPLKAYGQYF. The CDR3 DNA reads TGTGCCAGTCCCCCAAACCTCCGGACTAGCGGGCCCCTAAAAGCCTACGGGCAGTACTTC.